The 21 T cell receptor beta chains below all came from one sample that was sequenced in a study of metastatic and nonmetastatic thyroid tumors. No patient received treatment before thyroid surgery. With MiXCR, TCRdb reprocessed the PCR reads. The sample includes some 83,000 clones, 9.5% to 15% of them seen just once. Sequenced: tumor tissue. The receptors originated from a female donor with papillary thyroid cancer or a benign thyroid nodule (not recorded which). Some clones in this sample may be carry-over from other donors' samples.

About this clone: A much larger clone differs from this one at a single base, so this may be a read error. Different DNA sequences within this sample yield the same CDR3. The chain combines TRBV27 with TRBJ2-1, with TRBD2 as a possible D gene (5 bases). The CDR3 consists of 14 residues. The germline V gene encodes CDR1 MNHEY and CDR2 SMNVEV (reference sequence). CDR3 coding DNA: TGTGCCAGCAGTTGGCTAGCCTCCTACAATGAACAGTTCTTC. Protein sequence: CASSWLASYNEQFF.

Points on this clone: This may stem from a read error, because a much larger clone lies one nucleotide away. The chain employs TRBV6-2 or TRBV6-3 and TRBJ2-3, with 9 bases identical to TRBD2. Germline assignment: CDR1 MNHEY and CDR2 SVGEGT. V trimming: 0 bases; J trimming: 2 bases; junction bases outside the gene matches: 6. The CDR3 covers 17 residues. In DNA form, the CDR3 reads TGTGCCAGCAGTTACTCCGGCCGGACTAGCGTCACAGATACGCAGTATTTT. This gives the protein CASSYSGRTSVTDTQYF.

This clone was seen ten or more times. The chain recombines TRBV2 with TRBJ2-3; the D gene is possibly TRBD1 (6 bases). Germline V CDR1 and CDR2: SNHLY, FYNNEI. This CDR3 has 16 amino acids. The germline V and J ends were trimmed by 6 bases and 2 bases, with 18 bases remaining between them. CDR3 region: CASRKQGAGVTDTQYF. The DNA of the CDR3 is TGTGCCAGCAGAAAACAGGGTGCGGGCGTCACAGATACGCAGTATTTT.

This chain links TRBV13 with TRBJ2-1; 8 bases fit TRBD2. V lost 4 bases and J lost 0; bases outside the gene matches: 14. CDR3 length equals 19 residues. The germline V gene has CDR1 PRHDT and CDR2 FYEKMQ (reference sequence). CDR3 region: CASSSKVLAGTSSYNEQFF. The CDR3 DNA reads as TGTGCCAGCAGCTCTAAGGTGCTAGCGGGTACGAGCTCCTACAATGAGCAGTTCTTC.

On this clone itself: A much larger clonotype is one base distant, so this may be a read error. This chain links TRBV24-1 with TRBJ2-3; 11 bases are a match to TRBD2. With 4 bases clipped from V and 3 bases from J, the junction kept 14 bases outside the gene matches. This CDR3 is 19 amino acids long. The germline gives CDR1 KGHDR, CDR2 SFDVKD. The CDR3 region has the DNA TGTGCCACCAGTGACACACTAGCGGGAGACCTCATGGGGACAGATACGCAGTATTTT. Amino acid sequence: CATSDTLAGDLMGTDTQYF.

This clone was detected once. A much more abundant neighbour one base away suggests this may be a read error. The chain links TRBV20-1 to TRBJ1-4; D gene uncertain. Trimming stripped 4 bases from V and 8 bases from J, with 14 bases between. Germline loops: CDR1 DFQATT, CDR2 SNEGSKA (reference sequence). The CDR3 has 13 residues. CDR3 protein: CSAMADGFEKLFF. In DNA, the CDR3 is TGCAGTGCTATGGCCGACGGGTTCGAAAAACTGTTTTTT.

The rearrangement joins TRBV12-3 or TRBV12-4 to TRBJ1-2, with a possible D match to TRBD1 (5 bases). The ends were cut back, 3 bases at V and 4 bases at J, with 9 bases in the middle. This CDR3 has 13 residues. The CDR3 sequence is CASSFGGAYGYTF. The CDR3 DNA reads TGTGCCAGCAGTTTCGGGGGAGCCTATGGCTACACCTTC.

This clone has ten or more counts. This sequence joins TRBV27 and TRBJ2-7; a weak D match, TRBD1 (6 bases). The germline V gene encodes CDR1 MNHEY and CDR2 SMNVEV (reference sequence). Trimming took 1 base from V and 9 from J, leaving 10 bases between them. There are 12 residues in the CDR3. The CDR3 DNA sequence: TGTGCCAGCAGTTTATTAACAGGGCGGCAGTACTTC. It encodes CASSLLTGRQYF.

This clone was counted at least ten times. The rearrangement uses TRBV4-1 and TRBJ2-1; TRBD2 matches at 8 bases. Trimming at V came to 3 bases and at J to 3 bases, leaving 7 bases not matched to a gene. CDR1 and CDR2 (germline): MGHRA, YSYEKL. The CDR3 has 16 amino acids. DNA of the CDR3: TGCGCCAGCAGCCAGGGGGGACTAGGTCTCTACAATGAGCAGTTCTTC. It codes for CASSQGGLGLYNEQFF.

Ten or more counts support this clone. The rearrangement links TRBV19 to TRBJ2-1, with D unresolved. From germline, CDR1 is LNHDA and CDR2 SQIVND (reference sequence). CDR3 size: 12 residues. V was clipped by 5 bases and J by 6 bases, with 8 bases between them. The CDR3 coding sequence is TGTGCCAGTAGTGATGTCGGCAATGAGCAGTTCTTC. Amino acids: CASSDVGNEQFF. The full variable domain, its missing parts supplied by reference TRBV19 and TRBJ2-1, is DGGITQSPKYLFRKEGQNVTLSCEQNLNHDAMYWYRQDPGQGLRLIYYSQIVNDFQKGDIAEGYSVSREKKESFPLTVTSAQKNPTAFYLCASSDVGNEQFFGPGTRLTVL.

The genes are TRBV6-1 and TRBJ2-1; 7 bases fit TRBD2. V shed 2 bases and J 5 bases; nucleotides not matched to a gene: 12. CDR1 and CDR2 from the germline V gene are MNHNS and SASEGT. The CDR3 length is 17 residues. DNA of the CDR3: TGTGCCAGCAGTGAATTTAACGGGAGGTCCTTGAACAATGAGCAGTTCTTC. Its protein product is CASSEFNGRSLNNEQFF.

Concerning this clone itself: A single base separates this from a much larger clone, so it may be a read error. The sample has other DNA sequences that encode this CDR3 too. J is TRBJ1-5 and V is TRBV30; TRBD1 might be the D (5 bases). Germline CDR1 GTSNPN, CDR2 SVGIG (reference sequence). This CDR3 is built from 14 residues. CDR3 in DNA: TGTGCCTGGAGAGAACAGGTTTCCAATCAGCCCCAGCATTTC. This codes for CAWREQVSNQPQHF.

This clone was recorded many times. The CDR3 loop reads CATSDHGNYGYTF. Here the CDR3 DNA reads TGTGCCACCAGCGATCACGGGAACTATGGCTACACCTTC. The V call is TRBV15, the J call TRBJ1-2; no definite D call. Per the germline V gene, CDR1 is LNHNV and CDR2 is YYDKDF (reference sequence). Between the trimmed V and J ends, which lost 5 bases and 2 bases, there was a span of 9 bases. The CDR3 has 13 residues. The variable domain in full, with the rest retrieved from reference TRBV15 and TRBJ1-2, is DAMVIQNPRYQVTQFGKPVTLSCSQTLNHNVMYWYQQKSSQAPKLLFHYYDKDFNNEADTPDNFQSRRPNTSFCFLDIRSPGLGDTAMYLCATSDHGNYGYTFGSGTRLTVV.

As for this clone: A read error may explain this, as a much larger clone is one base away. The chain links TRBV18 to TRBJ1-1; TRBD1 is a possible D gene (6 bases). Germline assignment: CDR1 KGHSH and CDR2 LQKENI. V lost 2 bases and J 6 bases, leaving 22 bases between the germline ends. The CDR3 loop spans 17 amino acids. Here the CDR3 DNA reads TGTGCCAGCTCACCAAAATCCGCCAGGGGAGTTGGCGCTGAAGCTTTCTTT. Its translation: CASSPKSARGVGAEAFF.

This clone was detected ten times or more. The chain carries TRBV11-2 and TRBJ2-3, with 8 nucleotides matching TRBD2. Germline CDR1 reads SGHAT; CDR2 reads FQNNGV. The CDR3 covers 16 residues. V gave up 3 bases and J gave up 0 bases; unmatched junction bases: 5. The CDR3 DNA is TGTGCCAGCAGCTTTGGTAGCGGGGTGAGCACAGATACGCAGTATTTT. Protein: CASSFGSGVSTDTQYF. Together with reference TRBV11-2 and TRBJ2-3, the CDR3 gives the full variable domain: EAGVAQSPRYKIIEKRQSVAFWCNPISGHATLYWYQQILGQGPKLLIQFQNNGVVDDSQLPKDRFSAERLKGVDSTLKIQPAKLEDSAVYLCASSFGSGVSTDTQYFGPGTRLTVL.

In its sample, this clone was seen a few times. A read error is possible here, since a much larger clone lies one base away. The chain combines TRBV15 with TRBJ1-1; 7 bases agree with TRBD1. The length of the CDR3 is 16 residues. V gave up 2 bases and J gave up 8 bases; unmatched junction bases: 14. CDR1 and CDR2 (germline): LNHNV, YYDKDF (reference sequence). The chain's CDR3 is CATSRIRTGPNDEAFF. The CDR3 nucleotides are TGTGCCACCAGCAGAATCAGGACAGGCCCGAATGACGAAGCTTTCTTT.

For this clone: This clone may be a read error of a much larger clone one base away. The chain carries TRBV20-1 and TRBJ2-5; TRBD2 is a possible D gene (6 bases). Looked up from germline, CDR1 is DFQATT and CDR2 is SNEGSKA (reference sequence). This CDR3 comprises 18 residues. V lost 1 base to trimming and J lost 5 bases, with 26 bases between them. The CDR3 region is CSARVPTRANGSSETQYF. In DNA form, the CDR3 reads TGCAGTGCTAGAGTTCCGACTAGGGCTAACGGGAGTAGTGAGACCCAGTACTTC.

This chain connects TRBV12-3 or TRBV12-4 to TRBJ2-1; D uncertain. There are 12 residues in the CDR3. Trimming removed 11 bases from V and 6 bases from J, with 14 bases in between. Here the CDR3 DNA reads TGTGCCTTCAGCCCGGATAGCAATGAGCAGTTCTTC. Translating gives CAFSPDSNEQFF.

This clone was detected many times. The V gene is TRBV19, the J gene TRBJ2-7; the D is unclear. Germline lookup yields CDR1 LNHDA and CDR2 SQIVND (reference sequence). This CDR3 has 12 residues. V lost 8 bases, J lost 0 bases, and 8 bases lay in between. CDR3 sequence: CASSVSSYEQYF. In DNA form, the CDR3 reads TGTGCCAGTTCCGTGAGCTCCTACGAGCAGTACTTC.

This clone was seen repeatedly, ten times or more. The V and J genes are TRBV12-3 or TRBV12-4 and TRBJ2-5, with D perhaps TRBD1 or TRBD2 (5 bases each). The length of the CDR3 is 17 residues. V was shortened by 3 bases and J by 5 bases, with 22 bases between the two germline ends. The CDR3 spells CASSFGSASRELETQYF. The CDR3 nucleotides read TGTGCCAGCAGTTTTGGGTCGGCTAGCAGGGAACTGGAGACCCAGTACTTC.

This clone was seen ten or more times. The chain has TRBV20-1 and TRBJ2-7; 7 bases are shared with TRBD2. V shed 1 base, J shed 4 bases, and the junction held 4 bases outside the gene matches. Germline V gene lookup returns CDR1 DFQATT and CDR2 SNEGSKA (reference sequence). The CDR3 has 13 residues. The CDR3 spells CSARVAGGYEQYF. In nucleotides, the CDR3 is TGCAGTGCTAGAGTAGCGGGCGGATACGAGCAGTACTTC.